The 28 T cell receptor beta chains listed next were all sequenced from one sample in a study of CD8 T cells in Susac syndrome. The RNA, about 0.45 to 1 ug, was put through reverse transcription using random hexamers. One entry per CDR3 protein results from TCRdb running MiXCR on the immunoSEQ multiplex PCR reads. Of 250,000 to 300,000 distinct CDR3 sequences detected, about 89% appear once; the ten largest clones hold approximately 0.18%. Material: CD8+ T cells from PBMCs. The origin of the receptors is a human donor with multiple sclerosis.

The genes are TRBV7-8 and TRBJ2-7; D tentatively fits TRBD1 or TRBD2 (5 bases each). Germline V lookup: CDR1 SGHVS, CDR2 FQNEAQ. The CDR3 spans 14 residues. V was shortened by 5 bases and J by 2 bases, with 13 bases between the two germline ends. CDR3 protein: CASSRGLSAYEQYF. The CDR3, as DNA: TGTGCCAGCAGCAGGGGCCTTAGCGCCTACGAGCAGTACTTC.

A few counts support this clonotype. CDR3 loop: CASSLAPEQFF. The CDR3 DNA follows: TGTGCCAGCAGCTTGGCCCCTGAGCAGTTCTTC. The chain joins TRBV5-5 to TRBJ2-1; D gene ambiguous. Trimming removed 0 bases at V and 9 bases at J, with 4 bases between. From germline, CDR1 is SGHKS and CDR2 YYEKEE (reference sequence). This CDR3 has 11 amino acids.

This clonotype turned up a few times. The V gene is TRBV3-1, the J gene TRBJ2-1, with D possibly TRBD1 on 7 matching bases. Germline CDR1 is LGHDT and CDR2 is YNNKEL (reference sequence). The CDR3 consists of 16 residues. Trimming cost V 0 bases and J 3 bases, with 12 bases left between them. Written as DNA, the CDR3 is TGTGCCAGCAGCCAAGAAGGCCAGGGGGGCTACAATGAGCAGTTCTTC. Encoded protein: CASSQEGQGGYNEQFF.

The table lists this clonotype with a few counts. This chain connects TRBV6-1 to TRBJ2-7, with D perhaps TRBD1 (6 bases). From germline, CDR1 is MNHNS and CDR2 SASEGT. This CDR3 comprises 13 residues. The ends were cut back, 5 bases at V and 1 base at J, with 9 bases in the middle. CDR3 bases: TGTGCCAGCAGTCACAGGGATTCCTACGAGCAGTACTTC. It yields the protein CASSHRDSYEQYF.

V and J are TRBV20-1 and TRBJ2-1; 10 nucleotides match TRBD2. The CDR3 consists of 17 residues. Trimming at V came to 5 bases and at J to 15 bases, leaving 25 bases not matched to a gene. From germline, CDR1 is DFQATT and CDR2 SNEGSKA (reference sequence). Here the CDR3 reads CSALHPTRLAGAAITFF. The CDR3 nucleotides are TGCAGTGCTCTTCACCCGACACGCCTAGCGGGGGCTGCAATAACGTTCTTC.

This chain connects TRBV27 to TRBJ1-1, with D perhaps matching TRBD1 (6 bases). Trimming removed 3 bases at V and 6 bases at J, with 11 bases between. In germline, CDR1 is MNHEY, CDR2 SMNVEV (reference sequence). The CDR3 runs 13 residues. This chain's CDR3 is CASSFGQSAEAFF. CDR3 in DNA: TGTGCCAGCAGTTTTGGACAGAGCGCTGAAGCTTTCTTT.

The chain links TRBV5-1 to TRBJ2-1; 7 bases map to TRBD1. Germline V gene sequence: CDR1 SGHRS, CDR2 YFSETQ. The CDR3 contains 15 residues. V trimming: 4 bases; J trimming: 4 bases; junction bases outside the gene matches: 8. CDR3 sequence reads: CASSLSGTDYNEQFF. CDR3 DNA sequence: TGCGCCAGCAGCCTCTCCGGGACAGATTACAATGAGCAGTTCTTC.

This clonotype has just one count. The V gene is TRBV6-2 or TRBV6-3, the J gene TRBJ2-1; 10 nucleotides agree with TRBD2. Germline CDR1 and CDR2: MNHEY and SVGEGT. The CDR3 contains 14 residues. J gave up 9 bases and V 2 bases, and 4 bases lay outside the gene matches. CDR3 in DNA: TGTGCCAGCAGTTACGTAGCGGGAGGAGGTGAGCAGTTCTTC. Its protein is CASSYVAGGGEQFF.

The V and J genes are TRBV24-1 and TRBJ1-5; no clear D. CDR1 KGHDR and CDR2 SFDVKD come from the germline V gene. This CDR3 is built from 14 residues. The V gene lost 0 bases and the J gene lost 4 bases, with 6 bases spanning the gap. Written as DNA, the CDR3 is TGTGCCACCAGTGATTTGTCCATAAATCAGCCCCAGCATTTT. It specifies CATSDLSINQPQHF.

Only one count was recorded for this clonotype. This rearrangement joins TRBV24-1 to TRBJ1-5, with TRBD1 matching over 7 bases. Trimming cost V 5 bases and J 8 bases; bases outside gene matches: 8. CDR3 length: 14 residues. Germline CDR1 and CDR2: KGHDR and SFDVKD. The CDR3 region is CATSGRTGSEPQHF. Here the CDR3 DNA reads TGTGCCACCAGTGGCCGGACAGGTAGTGAGCCCCAGCATTTT.

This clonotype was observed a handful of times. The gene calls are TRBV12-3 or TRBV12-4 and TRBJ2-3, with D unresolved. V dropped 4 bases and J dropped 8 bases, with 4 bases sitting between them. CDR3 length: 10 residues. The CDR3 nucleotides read TGTGCCAGCAGTTCGGGTACGCAGTATTTT. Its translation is CASSSGTQYF.

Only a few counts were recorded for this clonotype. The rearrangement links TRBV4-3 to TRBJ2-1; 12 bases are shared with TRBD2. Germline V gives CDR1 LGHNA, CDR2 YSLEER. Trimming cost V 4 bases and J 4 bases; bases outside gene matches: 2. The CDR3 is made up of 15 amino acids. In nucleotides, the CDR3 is TGCGCCAGCAGCCGTACTAGCGGGAGGTACAATGAGCAGTTCTTC. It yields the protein CASSRTSGRYNEQFF.

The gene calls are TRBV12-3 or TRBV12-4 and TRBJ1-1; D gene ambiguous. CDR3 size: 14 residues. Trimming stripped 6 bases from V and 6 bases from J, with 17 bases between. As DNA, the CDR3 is TGTGCCAGCAGCCACGAGGGTGAGGTACCTGAAGCTTTCTTT. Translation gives CASSHEGEVPEAFF.

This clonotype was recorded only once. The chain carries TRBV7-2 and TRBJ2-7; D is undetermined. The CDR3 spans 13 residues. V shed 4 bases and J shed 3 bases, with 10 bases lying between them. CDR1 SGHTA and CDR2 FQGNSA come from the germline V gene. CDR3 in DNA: TGTGCCAGCAGCTATCAACCTATCTACGAGCAGTACTTC. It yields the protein CASSYQPIYEQYF.

The CDR3 region is CASSLSPGLAGEPSTDTQYF. The CDR3 DNA reads as TGTGCCAGCAGTCTTTCTCCGGGACTAGCGGGAGAGCCGTCCACAGATACGCAGTATTTT. This chain joins TRBV27 and TRBJ2-3; 14 nucleotides agree with TRBD2. V lost 5 bases to trimming and J lost 2 bases; unmatched junction nucleotides: 15. CDR1 and CDR2 (germline): MNHEY, SMNVEV (reference sequence). The CDR3 consists of 20 residues.

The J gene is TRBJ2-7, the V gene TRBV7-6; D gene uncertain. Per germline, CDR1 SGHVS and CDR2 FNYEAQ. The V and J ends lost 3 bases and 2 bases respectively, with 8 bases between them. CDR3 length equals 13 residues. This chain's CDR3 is CASSLSVPYEQYF. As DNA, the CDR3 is TGTGCCAGCAGCTTGTCGGTCCCCTACGAGCAGTACTTC.

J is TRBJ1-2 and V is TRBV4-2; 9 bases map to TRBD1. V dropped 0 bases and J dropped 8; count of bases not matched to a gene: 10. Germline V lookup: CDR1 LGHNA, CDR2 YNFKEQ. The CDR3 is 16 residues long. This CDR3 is CASSQEGAGTGWGYTF. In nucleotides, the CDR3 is TGTGCCAGCAGCCAAGAGGGCGCCGGGACAGGGTGGGGCTACACCTTC.

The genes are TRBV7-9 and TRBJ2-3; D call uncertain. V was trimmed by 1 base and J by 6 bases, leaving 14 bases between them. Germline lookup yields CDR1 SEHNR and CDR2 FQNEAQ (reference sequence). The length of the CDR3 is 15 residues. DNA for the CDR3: TGTGCCAGCAGCTTAGTATTAGGCTTCCACGATACGCAGTATTTT. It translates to CASSLVLGFHDTQYF.

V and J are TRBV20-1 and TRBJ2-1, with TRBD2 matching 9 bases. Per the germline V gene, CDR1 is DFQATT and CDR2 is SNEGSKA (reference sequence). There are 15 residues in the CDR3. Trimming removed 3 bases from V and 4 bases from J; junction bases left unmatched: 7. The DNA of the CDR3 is TGCAGTGCTAGGGGTCTAGCGGGACCTTACAATGAGCAGTTCTTC. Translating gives CSARGLAGPYNEQFF.

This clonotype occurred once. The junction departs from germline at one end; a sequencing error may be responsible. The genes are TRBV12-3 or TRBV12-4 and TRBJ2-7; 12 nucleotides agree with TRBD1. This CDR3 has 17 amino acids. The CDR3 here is CASSEAPGTGGGDEQHF. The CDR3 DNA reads TGTGCCAGCAGTGAAGCGCCCGGGACAGGGGGCGGCGACGAGCAGCACTTC.

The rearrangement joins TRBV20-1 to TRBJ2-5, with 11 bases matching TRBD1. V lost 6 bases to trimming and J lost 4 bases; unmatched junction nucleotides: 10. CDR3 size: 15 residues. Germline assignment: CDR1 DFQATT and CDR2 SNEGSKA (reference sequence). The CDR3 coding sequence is TGCAGTGCCATAGTGGACAGGGGGCTGGGAGAGACCCAGTACTTC. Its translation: CSAIVDRGLGETQYF.

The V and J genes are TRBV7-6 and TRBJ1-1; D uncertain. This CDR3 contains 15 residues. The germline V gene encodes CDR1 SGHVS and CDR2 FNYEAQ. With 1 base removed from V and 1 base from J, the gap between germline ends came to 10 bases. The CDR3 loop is CASSLVGSGNTEAFF. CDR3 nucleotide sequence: TGTGCCAGCAGCTTAGTAGGCTCGGGGAACACTGAAGCTTTCTTT.

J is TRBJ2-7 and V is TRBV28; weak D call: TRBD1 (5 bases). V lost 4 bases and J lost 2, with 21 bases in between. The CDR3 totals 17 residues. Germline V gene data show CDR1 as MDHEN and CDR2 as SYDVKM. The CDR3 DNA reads TGTGCCAGCAGTTCCGCCCAAAGCAGGGTTTCAGCCTACGAGCAGTACTTC. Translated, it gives CASSSAQSRVSAYEQYF.

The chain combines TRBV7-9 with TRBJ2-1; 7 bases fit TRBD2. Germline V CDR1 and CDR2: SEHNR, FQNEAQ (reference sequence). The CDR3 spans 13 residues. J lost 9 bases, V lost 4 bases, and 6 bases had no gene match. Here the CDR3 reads CASSSQRDGEQFF. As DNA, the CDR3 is TGTGCCAGCAGCTCTCAGCGGGATGGTGAGCAGTTCTTC.

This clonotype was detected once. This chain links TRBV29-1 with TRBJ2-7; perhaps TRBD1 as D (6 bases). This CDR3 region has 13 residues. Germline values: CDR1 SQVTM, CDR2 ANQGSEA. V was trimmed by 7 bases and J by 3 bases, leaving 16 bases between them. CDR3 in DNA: TGCAGCGCCGTCCAGGGGAACGGCTACGAGCAGTACTTC. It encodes CSAVQGNGYEQYF.

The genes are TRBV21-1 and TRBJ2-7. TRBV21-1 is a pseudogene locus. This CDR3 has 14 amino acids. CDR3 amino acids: CASSKGCYPYEQYF. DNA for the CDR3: TGTGCCAGCTCCAAGGGTTGCTACCCCTACGAGCAGTACTTC.

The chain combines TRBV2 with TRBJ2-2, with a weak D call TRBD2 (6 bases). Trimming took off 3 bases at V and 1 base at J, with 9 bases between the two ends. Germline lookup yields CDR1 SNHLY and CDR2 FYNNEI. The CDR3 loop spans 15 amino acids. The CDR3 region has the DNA TGTGCCAGCAGTGAGACGCGGGAGAACACCGGGGAGCTGTTTTTT. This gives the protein CASSETRENTGELFF.

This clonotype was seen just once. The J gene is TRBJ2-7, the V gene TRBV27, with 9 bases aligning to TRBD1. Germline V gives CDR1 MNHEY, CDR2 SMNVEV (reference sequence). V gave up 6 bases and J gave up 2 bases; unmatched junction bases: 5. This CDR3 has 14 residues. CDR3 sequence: CASSRDRVTYEQYF. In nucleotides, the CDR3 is TGTGCCAGCAGCCGGGACAGGGTGACCTACGAGCAGTACTTC.